The clone carrying this TCR beta chain rates as medium-sized. Its target is not known. This entry is derived from a study of cytomegalovirus exposure and HLA in healthy donors. Study background: Earlier work reported about 110 million unique TCR beta sequences from 150 million to 200 million T cells. Overall study findings and caveats: Common viral pathogens were later found to be apparently linked to several of the most significant clusters. In vitro experiments confirmed that a few CMV-associated chains were specific for CMV antigens.

The PCR had 60 Vbeta and 13 Jbeta primers. The table came from immunoSEQ multiplex PCR; TCRdb's copy has only in-frame clones and leaves some out. Of approximately 200,000 clones listed, roughly 80% are singletons. Germline CDR1 reads PRHDT; CDR2 reads FYEKMQ (reference sequence). The junction had 18 bases not matched to a gene; V was cut back by 4 bases and J by 10 bases. The CDR3 has 19 amino acids. The receptor was isolated from a middle-aged man in good health and CMV-seronegative. The sequencing input was PBMCs. V and J are TRBV13 and TRBJ2-1; 14 nucleotides match TRBD2. CDR3 DNA: TGTGCCAGCAGCTCCCGTCAGACTAGCGGGAGGGCCCTCACGGGAGAGCAGTTCTTC. It codes for CASSSRQTSGRALTGEQFF.